These 29 T cell receptor beta chains were all obtained from the same sample, sequenced in a study of tissue T cells after allogeneic stem cell transplantation (dated by TCRdb to 2022 to 2024). Library prep was done by the immunoSEQ multiplex PCR assay. TCRdb's version of the immuneACCESS table is confined to in-frame rearrangements and falls short of the full clone set. An unresolved V gene accounts for under half of the shortfall where checked; the remainder is of unknown origin. The sample data list roughly 2,300 clones, and roughly 55% of these were observed just once. The ten biggest clones cover around a quarter of the sample. Explained via the paper, the time point label denotes: mouse harvest day 7 after allogeneic transplant. Mouse grafts combined 10^7 T-cell-depleted bone marrow cells with 10^6 splenic CD5+ T cells, given via tail vein injection. The sequenced sample was spleen. Every receptor here comes from a female BALB/c mouse given C57BL/6 T cells with graft-versus-host disease after an allogeneic hematopoietic cell transplant.

Concerning this clone: Here the gene names and germline are mouse. The sequenced CDR3 bases are TGTGCCAGCAGCTTAGGCTGGGGGGGCGGTGAACAGTAC. Translating gives CASSLGWGGGEQY. The whole CDR3 protein is CASSLGWGGGEQYF. V usage is TRBV3 and J usage is TRBJ2-7; TRBD2 agrees at 10 bases. The CDR3 end lies 1 residue beyond the end of the read and is filled in from the germline J gene. CDR3 size: 14 residues. Germline trimming cut 1 base from V and 6 bases from J; bases unmatched to any gene: 3. Germline V lookup: CDR1 SNHLY, CDR2 FYNGKV (reference sequence).

Note on this clone: The gene names given are mouse names. The read terminates 1 residue before the CDR3 end, so the remaining end is supplied by the germline J gene. The V gene is TRBV26, the J gene TRBJ2-4, with 8 positions matching TRBD2. This CDR3 has 15 amino acids. The V and J ends lost 0 bases and 2 bases, in that order; junction bases with no gene match: 1. Per germline, CDR1 KGHPV and CDR2 FQNQEV (reference sequence). CDR3 protein: CASSLSGGLQNTLYF. The DNA read from the CDR3 is TGTGCCAGCAGTCTGTCGGGGGGGCTTCAAAACACCTTGTAC.

Concerning this clone itself: The gene names given are mouse names. Sequencing ends 1 residue short of the CDR3 end; the germline J gene provides the rest. V is TRBV12-1 and J is TRBJ2-3; 7 bases are a match to TRBD2. The CDR3 is made up of 14 amino acids. The germline V gene encodes CDR1 SGHSN and CDR2 HYEKVE. Trimming cost V 4 bases and J 3 bases; bases outside gene matches: 6. CDR3 in amino acids: CASSLIWGAETLYF. The sequenced part of the CDR3 DNA is TGTGCCAGCTCCCTTATCTGGGGGGCAGAAACGCTGTAT.

A remark on this clone: Germline and genes here are mouse. The sequenced fragment ends 1 residue before the CDR3 boundary, so the rest is inferred from the germline J gene. The V gene is TRBV2, the J gene TRBJ1-1, with D uncertain. Trimming removed 1 base at V and 1 base at J, with 4 bases between. This CDR3 contains 13 residues. In germline, CDR1 is LGHNA, CDR2 YSYQKL. CDR3 DNA, as far as it was read: TGTGCCAGCAGCCAAGGACCGAACACAGAAGTCTTC. The encoded protein is CASSQGPNTEVF. The CDR3, in full, reads CASSQGPNTEVFF. Filled out from reference TRBV2 and TRBJ1-1, the complete variable domain reads DPKIIQKPKYLVAVTGSEKILICEQYLGHNAMYWYRQSAKKPLEFMFSYSYQKLMDNQTASSRFQPQSSKKNHLDLQITALKPDDSATYFCASSQGPNTEVFFGKGTRLTVV.

For this clone: Gene names refer to mouse genes. The read ends 1 residue early relative to the CDR3; the germline J gene fills the gap. The V and J genes are TRBV31 and TRBJ2-2; no firm D call. Germline V gene sequence: CDR1 GKSSPN, CDR2 SITVG. The CDR3 is 11 amino acids. V shed 1 base and J shed 8 bases, with 5 bases lying between them. CDR3 region: CAWSPTGQLYF. The CDR3 bases that were read are TGTGCCTGGAGTCCGACGGGGCAGCTCTAC.

Details on this clone: All gene names here are mouse names. The read gets to within 1 residue of the CDR3 end, and the germline J gene fills in the rest. The genes are TRBV16 and TRBJ2-1, with a possible D match to TRBD1 (6 bases). Trimming took 4 bases from V and 0 from J, leaving 10 bases between them. The CDR3 has 15 amino acids. CDR1 and CDR2 from the germline V gene are SGHSA and FRNQAP. The CDR3 region is CASSSRQDNYAEQFF. The covered CDR3 bases are TGTGCAAGCAGCTCCCGACAGGATAACTATGCTGAGCAGTTC.

This clone has only a few counts. The genes are named according to mouse. The CDR3 end lies 1 residue beyond the end of the read and is filled in from the germline J gene. This rearrangement joins TRBV13-1 to TRBJ2-7, with TRBD2 matching 7 bases. The CDR3 runs 13 residues. The germline gives CDR1 NSHNY, CDR2 SYGAGN. With V trimmed by 2 bases and J by 4 bases, 3 bases remained unmatched. The part of the CDR3 DNA that was read is TGTGCCAGCAGTGACCGGGGGGGATATGAACAGTAC. Residues: CASSDRGGYEQY. The full CDR3 protein reads CASSDRGGYEQYF.

In its sample, this clone is large. Gene names are mouse gene names. The read terminates 1 residue before the CDR3 end, so the remaining end is supplied by the germline J gene. This sequence joins TRBV5 and TRBJ2-7; 9 bases are a match to TRBD1. This CDR3 spans 14 amino acids. Germline CDR1 and CDR2: LGHNA and YNLKQL (reference sequence). V dropped 5 bases and J dropped 5; count of bases not matched to a gene: 7. CDR3 sequence reads: CASSYPGQGNEQYF. The CDR3 bases that were read are TGTGCCAGCAGCTACCCAGGACAGGGGAATGAACAGTAC.

The table lists this clone with a count of one. Genes and germline are mouse. The read terminates 1 residue before the CDR3 end, so the remaining end is supplied by the germline J gene. This rearrangement joins TRBV26 to TRBJ1-2, with D uncertain. Germline CDR1 and CDR2: KGHPV and FQNQEV (reference sequence). The V and J ends lost 1 base and 6 bases respectively, with 6 bases between them. This CDR3 spans 12 amino acids. The part of the CDR3 DNA that was read is TGTGCCAGCAGTCTGTTAGGCCCCGACTACACC. Translating it yields CASSLLGPDYT. The whole CDR3 sequence is CASSLLGPDYTF.

Concerning this clone itself: Gene labels here are mouse ones. The read ends 1 residue before the CDR3 terminus; that terminus is restored from the germline J gene. This chain joins TRBV13-2 and TRBJ2-7; maybe TRBD1 (6 bases). CDR3 length: 13 residues. Germline CDR1 NNHNN, CDR2 SYGAGS (reference sequence). Trimming stripped 3 bases from V and 3 bases from J, with 10 bases between. CDR3 DNA, as far as it was read: TGTGCCAGCGGTGGCCGGGACATCTATGAACAGTAC. It yields the protein CASGGRDIYEQY. The complete CDR3 reads CASGGRDIYEQYF.

This clone was recorded a few times. Genes and germline are mouse. The read ends 1 residue shy of where the CDR3 ends; the end is completed using the germline J gene. This rearrangement joins TRBV14 to TRBJ2-7, with D perhaps given as TRBD1 or TRBD2 (5 bases each). Per germline, CDR1 SGHDT and CDR2 FRDEAV. The CDR3 is made up of 12 amino acids. Trimming took 1 base from V and 3 from J, leaving 5 bases between them. The sequenced CDR3 bases are TGTGCCAGCAGTTTCGGGGGCTATGAACAGTAC. Its translation is CASSFGGYEQY. The whole CDR3 sequence reads CASSFGGYEQYF.

About this clone: Any gene name here is a mouse gene name. The sequenced fragment ends 1 residue before the CDR3 boundary, so the rest is inferred from the germline J gene. This chain uses TRBV13-1 with TRBJ2-4, with TRBD1 matching 8 bases. Germline CDR1 reads NSHNY; CDR2 reads SYGAGN. Unmatched junction bases numbered 4, after V lost 1 base and J lost 6 bases. The CDR3 is 14 residues long. The CDR3: CASSDPSGGNTLYF. The covered CDR3 bases are TGTGCCAGCAGTGATCCCTCAGGGGGCAACACCTTGTAC.

This clone is judged large (0.1 to 1%). Gene and germline names: mouse. The part of the CDR3 DNA that was read is TGTGCCAGCAGGCCACAGGGGGCGCCAAACACCGGGCAGCTCTAC. It specifies CASRPQGAPNTGQLY. In full, the CDR3 is CASRPQGAPNTGQLYF. The rearrangement uses TRBV14 and TRBJ2-2; 9 nucleotides agree with TRBD1. Read sequence stops 1 residue before the CDR3 end, and the germline J gene provides the missing end. Germline CDR1 reads SGHDT; CDR2 reads FRDEAV. This CDR3 region has 16 residues. The V segment lost 5 bases and the J segment 0 bases; nucleotides outside the gene matches: 5.

As for this clone: Gene names and germline match the mouse. The read terminates 1 residue ahead of where the CDR3 ends, so the germline J gene completes it. This rearrangement joins TRBV5 to TRBJ2-5; 8 bases agree with TRBD2. The length of the CDR3 is 13 residues. Germline lookup yields CDR1 LGHNA and CDR2 YNLKQL (reference sequence). Trimming removed 4 bases from V and 8 bases from J; junction bases left unmatched: 5. Incomplete CDR3 DNA: TGTGCCAGCAGCCTCCGACTGGGGACCACCCAGTAC. It translates to CASSLRLGTTQY. The CDR3 as a whole reads CASSLRLGTTQYF.

Of note for this clone: Gene names and germline match the mouse. The read stops 1 residue short of the end of the CDR3; the missing end is completed from the germline J gene. The rearrangement links TRBV26 to TRBJ1-2; perhaps TRBD1 as D (5 bases). This CDR3 region has 13 residues. The V end lost 0 bases, the J end lost 4 bases, and 6 bases lay between the germline ends. CDR1 and CDR2 (germline): KGHPV, FQNQEV (reference sequence). The sequenced CDR3 bases are TGTGCCAGCAGTCTGTCGCAGGGCTCCGACTACACC. Residues: CASSLSQGSDYT. The entire CDR3 protein reads CASSLSQGSDYTF.

Details on this clone: Gene names are mouse gene names. The read gets to within 1 residue of the CDR3 end, and the germline J gene fills in the rest. This chain links TRBV26 with TRBJ1-4; D is unresolved. The CDR3 spans 13 residues. The V gene lost 3 bases and the J gene lost 3 bases, with 5 bases spanning the gap. Germline-derived CDR1 and CDR2 are KGHPV and FQNQEV (reference sequence). The CDR3 DNA, read in part, is TGTGCCAGCAGTCTCACAACCAACGAAAGATTATTT. This gives the protein CASSLTTNERLF. Given in full, the CDR3 is CASSLTTNERLFF.

Concerning this clone: Gene names follow the mouse nomenclature. The missing CDR3 end, 1 residue past where the read stops, is filled in from the germline J gene. The chain links TRBV13-2 to TRBJ2-4, with 10 bases lining up with TRBD1. Per the germline V gene, CDR1 is NNHNN and CDR2 is SYGAGS (reference sequence). The CDR3 length is 15 residues. After removal of 7 bases from V and 0 bases from J, the junction contained 5 bases not matched to a gene. CDR3 protein: CASRRDRGSQNTLYF. The sequenced CDR3 bases are TGTGCCAGCAGACGGGACAGGGGTAGTCAAAACACCTTGTAC.

As to this clone: Gene names follow the mouse nomenclature. Read coverage stops 1 residue before the CDR3 terminus; the germline J gene supplies the remainder. J is TRBJ2-7 and V is TRBV13-2; D possibly uses TRBD1 or TRBD2 (5 bases each). Per the germline V gene, CDR1 is NNHNN and CDR2 is SYGAGS (reference sequence). The CDR3 sequence is 15 residues long. Trimming removed 0 bases at V and 0 bases at J, with 10 bases between. The CDR3 loop is CASGDAGVSSYEQYF. The DNA read from the CDR3 is TGTGCCAGCGGTGATGCGGGGGTGAGCTCCTATGAACAGTAC.

About this clone itself: Mouse gene names apply. The covered CDR3 bases are TGTGCCAGCTCCCGGGGACTGGGGGGATACTATGCTGAGCAGTTC. It translates to CASSRGLGGYYAEQF. The whole CDR3 region reads CASSRGLGGYYAEQFF. The gene calls are TRBV12-1 and TRBJ2-1, with 12 bases fitting TRBD2. The read halts 1 residue ahead of the CDR3 end, with the missing end drawn from the germline J gene. Germline V gene lookup returns CDR1 SGHSN and CDR2 HYEKVE. The trim removed 4 bases at V and 2 bases at J, leaving 5 bases unmatched. This CDR3 spans 16 amino acids.

There are a few counts of this clone. Gene names are mouse gene names. The read comes to an end 1 residue before the CDR3 does, leaving the germline J gene to fill in the end. The chain combines TRBV16 with TRBJ2-7, with 7 bases fitting TRBD1. The CDR3 is 12 amino acids. The germline V gene has CDR1 SGHSA and CDR2 FRNQAP. With V trimmed by 2 bases and J by 5 bases, 0 bases remained unmatched. CDR3 residues: CASSLTGDEQYF. Partial CDR3 DNA: TGTGCAAGCAGCTTAACAGGGGATGAACAGTAC.

Notes on this clone: The gene symbols are mouse symbols. The read finishes 1 residue shy of the CDR3 end, and the germline J gene is used to complete it. This chain connects TRBV31 to TRBJ1-3; TRBD1 matches at 7 bases. The CDR3 is 13 residues long. Germline values: CDR1 GKSSPN, CDR2 SITVG. V trimming: 0 bases; J trimming: 7 bases; junction bases outside the gene matches: 3. The CDR3 sequence: CAWSLGTDNTLYF. CDR3 bases read: TGTGCCTGGAGTCTCGGGACAGATAATACGCTCTAT.

This clone showed up just once. The gene names given are mouse names. The read falls 1 residue short of the CDR3 end, and the missing part is taken from the germline J gene. This rearrangement joins TRBV12-2 to TRBJ2-7; D might be TRBD1 or TRBD2, each matching 5 bases. Germline CDR1 reads SGHLS; CDR2 reads HYDKME. CDR3 size: 14 residues. Trimming shortened V by 4 bases and J by 0 bases, and 12 bases separated the two germline ends. CDR3 sequence: CASSLFGGSYEQYF. The CDR3 DNA, read in part, is TGTGCCAGCTCCCTCTTCGGGGGCTCCTATGAACAGTAC. Full variable domain (outside the CDR3, taken from reference TRBV12-2 and TRBJ2-7): NSGVVQSPRYIIKGKGERSILKCIPISGHLSVAWYQQTQGQELKFFIQHYDKMERDKGNLPSRFSVQQFDDYHSEMNMSALELEDSAVYFCASSLFGGSYEQYFGPGTRLTVL.

On this clone itself: Germline and genes: mouse. The CDR3 end is not reached by the read, which stops 1 residue before it; the germline J gene fills it in. The V call is TRBV3, the J call TRBJ2-2; no clear D. CDR1 and CDR2 from the germline V gene are SNHLY and FYNGKV (reference sequence). The V and J ends lost 1 base and 0 bases respectively, with 3 bases between them. There are 14 residues in the CDR3. The DNA read from the CDR3 is TGTGCCAGCAGCTTAGTATCAAACACCGGGCAGCTCTAC. Amino acids: CASSLVSNTGQLY. The whole CDR3 protein reads CASSLVSNTGQLYF.

A word on this clone: The gene names here belong to mouse. The CDR3 extends 1 residue past the end of the read, so its final part is completed from the germline J gene. The V gene is TRBV16, the J gene TRBJ1-3; a possible D gene is TRBD1 (6 bases). Germline loops: CDR1 SGHSA, CDR2 FRNQAP. The CDR3 consists of 12 residues. V lost 1 base and J 11 bases, leaving 9 bases between the germline ends. CDR3 bases read: TGTGCAAGCAGCTTAGGCCCAGGGGCGCTCTAT. Its translation is CASSLGPGALY. The full CDR3 protein reads CASSLGPGALYF. Drawing the rest from reference TRBV16 and TRBJ1-3, the complete variable domain is NAGVIQTPRHKVTGKGQEATLWCEPISGHSAVFWYRQTIVQGLEFLTYFRNQAPIDDSGMPKERFSAQMPNQSHSTLKIQSTQPQDSAVYLCASSLGPGALYFGEGSRLIVV.

On this clone: Genes and germline come from the mouse. Read data end 1 residue before the CDR3 end; the end is taken from the germline J gene. This chain joins TRBV3 and TRBJ2-7; 7 bases match TRBD2. The CDR3 loop spans 13 amino acids. Germline loops: CDR1 SNHLY, CDR2 FYNGKV (reference sequence). V was pared by 5 bases and J by 4 bases, with 5 bases of the junction left unmatched. CDR3 bases read: TGTGCCAGCAGCCCCCGTGGGGGGTATGAACAGTAC. Translation gives CASSPRGGYEQY. The CDR3 in its entirety is CASSPRGGYEQYF.

A word on this clone: Mouse gene names apply. The CDR3 end falls 1 residue outside the read, so it is completed with the germline J gene. The chain recombines TRBV31 with TRBJ1-6; TRBD1 might be the D (6 bases). TRBJ1-6 belongs to the ORF category, with a function that is uncertain. V was shortened by 0 bases and J by 7 bases, with 13 bases between the two germline ends. The CDR3 is 15 residues long. CDR1 is GKSSPN and CDR2 is SITVG in the germline V gene. This CDR3 is CAWSLAGAGNSPLYF. The DNA read from the CDR3 is TGTGCCTGGAGTCTAGCGGGGGCAGGGAATTCGCCCCTCTAC.

A few counts support this clone. Mouse germline and gene names are used. The read terminates 1 residue before the CDR3 end, so the remaining end is supplied by the germline J gene. The rearrangement joins TRBV20 to TRBJ2-7, with D perhaps matching TRBD2 (6 bases). This CDR3 has 13 amino acids. Trimming pared 0 bases from V and 4 bases from J, leaving 10 bases between. Germline V lookup: CDR1 GFQATS, CDR2 STVNSAI. The sequenced CDR3 bases are TGTGGTGCTAGGGACTGGGGCCCTTATGAACAGTAC. This codes for CGARDWGPYEQY. The complete CDR3 protein is CGARDWGPYEQYF.

Comments on this clone: Mouse names are used for the genes. The read ends 1 residue early relative to the CDR3; the germline J gene fills the gap. The gene calls are TRBV26 and TRBJ2-4, with 8 bases that match TRBD1. Germline values: CDR1 KGHPV, CDR2 FQNQEV (reference sequence). The V and J ends lost 4 bases and 1 base, in that order; junction bases with no gene match: 4. The CDR3 contains 15 residues. The covered CDR3 bases are TGTGCCAGCAGTCAGGACAGGGTGGGTCAAAACACCTTGTAC. Its translation: CASSQDRVGQNTLY. The whole CDR3 protein reads CASSQDRVGQNTLYF.

This clone was detected only once. The listed genes are named as in mouse. The read is 1 residue too short to cover the CDR3 end, so that end is filled in from the germline J gene. The chain employs TRBV2 and TRBJ2-2; 8 bases line up with TRBD1. The CDR3 spans 15 residues. The germline gives CDR1 LGHNA, CDR2 YSYQKL. Trimming removed 4 bases from V and 4 bases from J; junction bases left unmatched: 5. This chain's CDR3 is CASSLAGGGTGQLYF. The covered CDR3 bases are TGTGCCAGCAGCCTGGCAGGGGGCGGCACCGGGCAGCTCTAC.